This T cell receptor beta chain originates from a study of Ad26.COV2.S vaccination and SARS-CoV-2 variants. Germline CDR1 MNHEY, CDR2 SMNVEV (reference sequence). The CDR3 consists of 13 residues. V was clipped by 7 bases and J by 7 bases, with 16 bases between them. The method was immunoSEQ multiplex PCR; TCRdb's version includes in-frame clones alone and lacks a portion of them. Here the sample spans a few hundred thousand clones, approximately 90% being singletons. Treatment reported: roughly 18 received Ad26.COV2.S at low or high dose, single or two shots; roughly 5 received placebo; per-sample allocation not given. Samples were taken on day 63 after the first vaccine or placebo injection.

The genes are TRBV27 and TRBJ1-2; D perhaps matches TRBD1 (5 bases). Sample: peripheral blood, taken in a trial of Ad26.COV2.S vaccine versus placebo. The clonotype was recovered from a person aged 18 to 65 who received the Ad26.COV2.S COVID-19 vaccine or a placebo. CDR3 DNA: TGTGCCAGCATCCCTGACAGTTCAGGTGGCTACACCTTC. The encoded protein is CASIPDSSGGYTF.